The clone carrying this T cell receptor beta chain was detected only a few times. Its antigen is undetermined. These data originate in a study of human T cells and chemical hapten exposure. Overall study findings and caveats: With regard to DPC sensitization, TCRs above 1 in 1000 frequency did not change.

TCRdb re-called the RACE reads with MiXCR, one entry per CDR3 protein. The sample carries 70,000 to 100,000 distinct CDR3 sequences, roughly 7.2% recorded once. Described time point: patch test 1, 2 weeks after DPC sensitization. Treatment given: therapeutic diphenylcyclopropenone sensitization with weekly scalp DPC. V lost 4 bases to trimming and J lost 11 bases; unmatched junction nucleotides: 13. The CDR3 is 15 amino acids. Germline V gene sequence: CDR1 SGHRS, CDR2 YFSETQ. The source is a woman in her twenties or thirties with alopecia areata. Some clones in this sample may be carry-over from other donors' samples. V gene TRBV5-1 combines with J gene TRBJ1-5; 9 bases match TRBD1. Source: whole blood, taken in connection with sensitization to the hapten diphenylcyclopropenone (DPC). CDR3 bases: TGCGCCAGCAGCCCCGGGACAGGGCTGAATCTGGCCCAGCATTTT. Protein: CASSPGTGLNLAQHF.